Here is one T cell receptor beta chain with its context. Its antigen is undetermined. A single base is all that separates this from a far larger clone, so a read error is likely. TCRdb's table, derived via immunoSEQ multiplex PCR, lists solely in-frame clones and lacks some. The sample records some 1.1 million clones, around 77% being singletons. This entry belongs to a study of shared clonotypes between healthy human individuals. Study outcomes and limitations: It was only blood that was sampled, and tissue repertoires likely differ. Among donors, sharing of clonotypes was expected to be affected by sequencing depth.

HIV-negative, healthy adults without recent acute infections or vaccinations were the donors. The germline V gene encodes CDR1 SNHLY and CDR2 FYNNEI. The CDR3 sequence is 13 residues long. V lost 7 bases to trimming and J lost 3 bases; unmatched junction nucleotides: 3. The TCR sequence derives from a man younger than 35 in good health. Some clones in this sample may be carry-over from other donors' samples. This chain uses TRBV2 with TRBJ1-5; 7 bases are a match to TRBD1. The source material was memory CD4+ T cells from PBMCs. Described subset: CD45RA-negative fraction. CDR3 sequence reads: CASKGQTNQPQHF. DNA of the CDR3: TGTGCCAGCAAGGGACAGACCAATCAGCCCCAGCATTTT.